This TCR beta chain was captured by sequencing in a study of cytomegalovirus exposure and HLA in healthy donors. As to this clone: What it binds is unknown.

60 Vbeta and 13 Jbeta primers were used in PCR. Generated by immunoSEQ multiplex PCR, the TCRdb table keeps only in-frame clones and is missing some. This listing includes 100,000 to 150,000 clones. Study-level findings and limits: Sequences of the TCR beta chain were said to predict the HLA-A and HLA-B alleles of most subjects accurately.

The germline gives CDR1 GTSNPN, CDR2 SVGIG (reference sequence). V was clipped by 4 bases and J by 6 bases, with 17 bases between them. This CDR3 spans 14 amino acids. The sequence derives from a man aged 18-30 years in good health and CMV-seronegative. The V call is TRBV30, the J call TRBJ2-3; perhaps TRBD2 as D (6 bases). The sequencing sample was made of PBMCs. This CDR3 is CAWKTSKVWDTQYF. As DNA, the CDR3 is TGTGCCTGGAAGACTAGTAAAGTATGGGATACGCAGTATTTT.